This T cell receptor (beta chain) originates from a study of shared T cell receptors in the human thymus. TCRdb's table, derived via immunoSEQ multiplex PCR, lists solely in-frame clones and lacks some. Counted here are some 700,000 clones, 80% to 90% occurring once; the ten biggest clones make up 0.0095% to 0.013%. The CDR3 totals 20 residues. J lost 1 base, V lost 5 bases, and 22 bases had no gene match. Germline assignment: CDR1 MDHEN and CDR2 SYDVKM. The same specimen was also included in a second study, on human thymus T cells. That study adds: Thymic and blood repertoires seemed to show skewed V and J gene use. Thymic repertoires overlap heavily among unrelated individuals, related research has reported.

The source is a girl less than two years old with a congenital heart defect. The gene calls are TRBV28 and TRBJ1-1, with TRBD1 matching 7 bases. The sample comprised thymocytes. CDR3 protein: CASSLKTDQGGSVTNTEAFF. The CDR3 bases are TGTGCCAGCAGTCTAAAAACCGACCAGGGGGGATCGGTTACGAACACTGAAGCTTTCTTT.